These 20 T cell receptor beta chains share one sample of origin, sequenced in a study of post-analysis software for immune sequencing data. Study results and caveats: Included in a set of about 5 TRBV segments more frequent in patients than controls were TRBV5-6, TRBV5-1 and TRBV20-1.

Antigen specificity for these receptors is unknown. Unique molecular identifiers were present in the TCR beta cDNA libraries. TCRdb reprocessed the PCR reads via MiXCR and lists one record per CDR3 protein. The sample includes hundreds of thousands of distinct CDR3 sequences, 30% of them seen just once. The sample taken for sequencing was blood. These receptors were taken from a girl aged 5 to 17 with multiple sclerosis.

The chain combines TRBV20-1 with TRBJ1-2; D is undetermined. CDR1 is DFQATT, CDR2 SNEGSKA, per germline (reference sequence). This CDR3 comprises 12 residues. V was cut by 5 bases and J by 4 bases, with 11 bases left in between. CDR3 DNA: TGCAGTGCTCCGTCGGAACGCTATGGCTACACCTTC. As protein: CSAPSERYGYTF.

V is TRBV10-2 and J is TRBJ2-7, with TRBD2 identical over 16 bases. CDR3 length equals 18 residues. Trimming removed 6 bases from V and 6 bases from J; junction bases left unmatched: 14. Germline V gene lookup returns CDR1 WSHSY and CDR2 SAAADI. The CDR3 region is CASSPGTSGRGLLIEQYF. The DNA of the CDR3 is TGCGCCAGCAGCCCCGGGACTAGCGGGAGGGGACTTTTAATCGAGCAGTACTTC.

This clonotype occurred a few times. The V and J genes are TRBV11-2 and TRBJ2-1, with D uncertain. This CDR3 is built from 15 residues. V was cut by 0 bases and J by 3 bases, with 9 bases left in between. Germline lookup yields CDR1 SGHAT and CDR2 FQNNGV. The CDR3 loop reads CASSLDSSNYNEQFF. In DNA, the CDR3 is TGTGCCAGCAGCTTAGACAGTTCCAACTACAATGAGCAGTTCTTC.

This clonotype was seen a handful of times. The chain employs TRBV6-2 or TRBV6-3 and TRBJ2-1, with unresolved D. The V gene's germline CDR1 is MNHEY and CDR2 SVGEGT. V was pared by 6 bases and J by 14 bases, with 14 bases between. This CDR3 contains 11 residues. The CDR3 loop is CASSSVDLEFF. The CDR3 region has the DNA TGTGCCAGCAGCTCCGTCGACCTTGAGTTCTTC.

This clonotype has at least ten counts. The V gene is TRBV4-1, the J gene TRBJ2-3, with D possibly TRBD1 on 6 matching bases. This CDR3 is 17 amino acids long. V gave up 2 bases and J gave up 6 bases, with 21 bases separating them. Germline V gene sequence: CDR1 MGHRA, CDR2 YSYEKL. In DNA form, the CDR3 reads TGCGCCAGCAGCCAACTATTCGGGACACTTGCCCCGGATACGCAGTATTTT. It translates to CASSQLFGTLAPDTQYF.

This clonotype has only a few counts. The genes are TRBV10-2 and TRBJ1-3; D is uncertain. CDR1 WSHSY and CDR2 SAAADI come from the germline V gene. The V and J ends lost 3 bases and 1 base respectively, with 7 bases between them. CDR3 length equals 14 residues. The chain's CDR3 is CASSEIGSGNTIYF. As DNA, the CDR3 is TGCGCCAGCAGTGAAATCGGATCTGGAAACACCATATATTTT.

This clonotype came up a few times. The rearrangement uses TRBV5-1 and TRBJ2-7; no firm D call. V lost 4 bases and J lost 5, with 7 bases in between. CDR1 and CDR2 from the germline V gene are SGHRS and YFSETQ. The CDR3 contains 11 residues. CDR3 sequence reads: CASSVAHEQYF. The CDR3 DNA reads as TGCGCCAGCAGCGTGGCTCACGAGCAGTACTTC.

This clonotype was counted only a few times. The rearrangement links TRBV6-1 to TRBJ2-1, with D maybe TRBD1 (5 bases). The CDR3 spans 13 residues. Germline V gene data show CDR1 as MNHNS and CDR2 as SASEGT. The ends were cut back, 3 bases at V and 8 bases at J, with 11 bases in the middle. The CDR3 reads CASSDRARHEQFF. CDR3 coding DNA: TGTGCCAGCAGTGACAGGGCCAGACATGAGCAGTTCTTC.

This clonotype was observed a few times. The gene calls are TRBV5-1 and TRBJ2-7; perhaps TRBD2 as D (6 bases). Germline assignment: CDR1 SGHRS and CDR2 YFSETQ. Trimming removed 5 bases at V and 3 bases at J, with 18 bases between. This CDR3 spans 15 amino acids. CDR3 DNA sequence: TGCGCCAGCAGGGATCCGGGACTTGGGAACTACGAGCAGTACTTC. This translates into CASRDPGLGNYEQYF.

The V and J genes are TRBV7-9 and TRBJ2-1; possibly TRBD1 or TRBD2 for D (6 bases each). Per the germline V gene, CDR1 is SEHNR and CDR2 is FQNEAQ (reference sequence). This CDR3 has 13 amino acids. V was cut by 11 bases and J by 8 bases, with 19 bases left in between. CDR3 sequence reads: CAASNRGQDEQFF. The CDR3 region has the DNA TGTGCCGCATCTAACCGGGGGCAGGATGAGCAGTTCTTC.

DNA of the CDR3: TGTGCCAGCAACCGGTACCAAGAGGCCCAGTTCTTC. Protein: CASNRYQEAQFF. The V gene is TRBV28, the J gene TRBJ2-5; no reliable D call. The DNA end favors TRBJ2-1, so the J call may be wrong. In germline, CDR1 is MDHEN, CDR2 SYDVKM. There are 12 residues in the CDR3.

For this clonotype: One junction end does not reproduce the germline sequence, and a read error may be involved. The chain has TRBV7-2 and TRBJ1-4, with D tentatively TRBD1 (5 bases). Per the germline V gene, CDR1 is SGHTA and CDR2 is FQGNSA. The CDR3 is 16 residues long. The CDR3 is CASSPNRQTTNEKRFF. In DNA, the CDR3 is TGTGCCAGCAGCCCCAACCGACAGACTACTAATGAAAAACGGTTTTTT.

The genes are TRBV7-2 and TRBJ1-4; 8 positions agree with TRBD1. V shed 5 bases, J shed 4 bases, and the junction held 6 bases outside the gene matches. The CDR3 is 15 amino acids. Germline assignment: CDR1 SGHTA and CDR2 FQGNSA. CDR3 sequence reads: CASSPRQGLNEKLFF. CDR3 in DNA: TGTGCCAGCAGCCCCCGACAGGGGCTTAATGAAAAACTGTTTTTT.

The table lists this clonotype with a few counts. The genes are TRBV12-3 or TRBV12-4 and TRBJ2-4; D not resolved. The DNA end favors TRBJ2-7, so the J call may be wrong. The CDR3 spans 14 residues. The DNA for the CDR3 is TGTGCCAGCAGTACAAAAGTGGCGGCTTACGAGCAGTACTTC. Translated: CASSTKVAAYEQYF.

This clonotype was recorded only once. The CDR3 sequence is CASSPGGLEIYNEQFF. The CDR3 DNA reads as TGTGCCAGCAGCCCCGGGGGACTAGAGATATACAATGAGCAGTTCTTC. The chain links TRBV12-3 or TRBV12-4 to TRBJ2-1; the match to TRBD2 covers 8 bases. Trimming removed 6 bases from V and 4 bases from J; junction bases left unmatched: 11. The CDR3 loop spans 16 amino acids.

This chain joins TRBV5-6 and TRBJ1-2; D is uncertain. Between the trimmed V and J ends, which lost 0 bases and 4 bases, there was a span of 13 bases. This CDR3 is 15 amino acids long. Germline V gene lookup returns CDR1 SGHDT and CDR2 YYEEEE. This CDR3 is CASSLDEGGVYGYTF. CDR3 DNA: TGTGCCAGCAGCTTGGATGAGGGAGGAGTCTATGGCTACACCTTC.

This clonotype has more than one count but fewer than ten. This chain uses TRBV6-5 with TRBJ1-6; D is perhaps TRBD1 (5 bases). Germline V gene data show CDR1 as MNHEY and CDR2 as SVGAGI. Trimming cost V 7 bases and J 4 bases, with 17 bases left between them. This CDR3 region has 16 residues. As DNA, the CDR3 is TGTGCCAGCACCTGGAGGGGACCGCCTTATAATTCACCCCTCCACTTT. Amino acid sequence: CASTWRGPPYNSPLHF.

The V call is TRBV7-2, the J call TRBJ2-4, with TRBD2 as a possible D gene (6 bases). The germline V gene has CDR1 SGHTA and CDR2 FQGNSA. Trimming removed 1 base at V and 8 bases at J, with 12 bases between. CDR3 length equals 14 residues. The DNA for the CDR3 is TGTGCCAGCAGCTTAGGGTCGCGGAGGGACATTCAGTACTTC. This translates into CASSLGSRRDIQYF.

This clonotype was recorded a few times. The chain employs TRBV21-1 and TRBJ1-2. TRBV21-1 constitutes a pseudogene. The CDR3 has 15 amino acids. The CDR3 DNA is TGTGCCAGCAGCAAAGGGGTAGGGATGAACTATGGCTACACCTTC. Its protein is CASSKGVGMNYGYTF.

This clonotype was counted between two and nine times. J is TRBJ2-1 and V is TRBV4-1; D ambiguous. V was trimmed by 6 bases and J by 0 bases, leaving 9 bases between them. Germline V lookup: CDR1 MGHRA, CDR2 YSYEKL. The CDR3 contains 14 residues. CDR3 region: CASRSQSSYNEQFF. CDR3 coding DNA: TGCGCCAGCAGATCCCAGAGCTCCTACAATGAGCAGTTCTTC.